The 15 T cell receptor beta chains reported below all come from one sample, sequenced in a study of Graves' ophthalmopathy and Graves' hyperthyroidism. As the template, RNA transcripts were used to amplify TCR beta CDR3 regions. An initial RT-PCR round employing HTBI primers preceded a second-round multiplex PCR. TCRdb analysed the multiplex PCR reads with MiXCR anew, one entry per CDR3 protein. The sample carries 650,000 to 800,000 distinct CDR3 sequences, 35% to 45% recorded once. What was sequenced was peripheral blood. The receptors derive from an adult man with Graves' ophthalmopathy.

The chain joins TRBV9 to TRBJ2-7, with D hard to call. Germline assignment: CDR1 SGDLS and CDR2 YYNGEE. The ends were cut back, 4 bases at V and 2 bases at J, with 16 bases in the middle. The CDR3 consists of 15 residues. The CDR3 nucleotides read TGTGCCAGCAGCCCGTTGGTTGGGATCGCCTACGAGCAGTACTTC. Translation gives CASSPLVGIAYEQYF.

Of note for this clonotype: A read error may be the cause here, since a much bigger clone is one base away. V and J are TRBV24-1 and TRBJ2-3; D gene ambiguous. Per germline, CDR1 KGHDR and CDR2 SFDVKD. The CDR3 totals 12 residues. The CDR3 DNA reads TGTGTCACCAGTGGGTCTTCAGATACGCAGTATTTT. Protein sequence: CVTSGSSDTQYF.

The rearrangement joins TRBV18 to TRBJ2-5; D not resolved. Germline CDR1 reads KGHSH; CDR2 reads LQKENI. The ends were cut back, 4 bases at V and 2 bases at J, with 8 bases in the middle. The CDR3 runs 13 residues. This CDR3 is CASSRPSQETQYF. The CDR3, as DNA: TGTGCCAGCTCACGGCCCTCACAAGAGACCCAGTACTTC.

The chain employs TRBV9 and TRBJ2-5; 8 positions agree with TRBD2. The end of the DNA aligns better with TRBJ2-1, so the J call may be wrong. The V gene's germline CDR1 is SGDLS and CDR2 YYNGEE. This CDR3 has 15 amino acids. The DNA of the CDR3 is TGTGCCAGCAGCCTCCTAGCGGGCCCATGGGATGAGCAGTTCTTC. Encoded protein: CASSLLAGPWDEQFF.

The rearrangement uses TRBV13 and TRBJ1-3; D uncertain. This CDR3 spans 14 amino acids. Trimming removed 8 bases from V and 4 bases from J, with 15 bases in between. The germline V gene encodes CDR1 PRHDT and CDR2 FYEKMQ (reference sequence). CDR3 sequence (DNA): TGTGCCAGCGTGGTCAAGCAAGTGGGAAACACCATATATTTT. Translated: CASVVKQVGNTIYF.

This clonotype was counted only a few times. The chain is built from TRBV7-8 and TRBJ2-7; D is unresolved. This CDR3 is built from 11 residues. Looked up from germline, CDR1 is SGHVS and CDR2 is FQNEAQ. V lost 0 bases to trimming and J lost 7 bases, with 4 bases between them. The CDR3 coding sequence is TGTGCCAGCAGCTTAGCCAAAGAGCAGTACTTC. It translates to CASSLAKEQYF.

This clonotype was observed at least ten times. This chain connects TRBV7-2 to TRBJ1-1; D gene uncertain. With 5 bases removed from V and 5 bases from J, the gap between germline ends came to 18 bases. This CDR3 region has 15 residues. CDR1 is SGHTA, CDR2 FQGNSA, per germline. The CDR3 DNA sequence: TGTGCCAGCAGCCAAACGGCCGGCCGAGGGACTGAAGCTTTCTTT. This codes for CASSQTAGRGTEAFF.

This clonotype showed up many times. This chain connects TRBV5-1 to TRBJ1-1; perhaps TRBD1 as D (6 bases). The CDR3 spans 13 residues. V was pared by 7 bases and J by 1 base, with 11 bases between. Germline values: CDR1 SGHRS, CDR2 YFSETQ. The CDR3 loop reads CASAPGENTEAFF. DNA of the CDR3: TGCGCCAGCGCCCCAGGGGAGAACACTGAAGCTTTCTTT. The whole variable domain, filled in from reference TRBV5-1 and TRBJ1-1, reads KAGVTQTPRYLIKTRGQQVTLSCSPISGHRSVSWYQQTPGQGLQFLFEYFSETQRNKGNFPGRFSGRQFSNSRSEMNVSTLELGDSALYLCASAPGENTEAFFGQGTRLTVV.

The rearrangement uses TRBV7-9 and TRBJ2-7; 11 bases line up with TRBD1. After removal of 5 bases from V and 2 bases from J, the junction contained 5 bases not matched to a gene. The CDR3 is 15 amino acids. Germline V gives CDR1 SEHNR, CDR2 FQNEAQ (reference sequence). CDR3 in amino acids: CASSLPDRGPYEQYF. CDR3 sequence (DNA): TGTGCCAGCAGCCTCCCGGACAGGGGGCCCTACGAGCAGTACTTC.

This chain joins TRBV6-1 and TRBJ2-2, with TRBD2 matching over 9 bases. This CDR3 is 12 amino acids long. Trimming at V came to 8 bases and at J to 6 bases, leaving 1 base not matched to a gene. Germline CDR1 MNHNS, CDR2 SASEGT. CDR3 loop: CASASGAGELFF. In DNA form, the CDR3 reads TGTGCCAGCGCTAGCGGGGCCGGGGAGCTGTTTTTT.

The count of this clonotype is one. This sequence joins TRBV7-9 and TRBJ2-5, with D tentatively TRBD1 or TRBD2 (5 bases each). CDR3 length: 10 residues. Germline values: CDR1 SEHNR, CDR2 FQNEAQ (reference sequence). The CDR3 is CAIGEETQYF. The CDR3 DNA is TGTGCAATAGGGGAGGAGACCCAGTACTTC.

With respect to this clonotype: Since no conserved phenylalanine or tryptophan closes the CDR3, a read error is the likely cause. The chain joins TRBV2 to TRBJ1-1; 9 positions agree with TRBD1. V was pared by 3 bases and J by 8 bases, with 7 bases of the junction left unmatched. Germline V lookup: CDR1 SNHLY, CDR2 FYNNEI. This CDR3 comprises 14 residues. CDR3 nucleotide sequence: TGTGCCAGCAGTGAGGGACAGGGCCGCACCGAAGCTTTCCTT. It encodes CASSEGQGRTEAFL.

This clonotype showed up many times. The chain links TRBV13 to TRBJ1-6; possibly TRBD1 for D (5 bases). Germline V lookup: CDR1 PRHDT, CDR2 FYEKMQ (reference sequence). CDR3 length: 15 amino acids. V was pared by 3 bases and J by 7 bases, with 13 bases between. The CDR3 DNA sequence: TGTGCCAGCAGCTTGGGGCGCGGCTTCAATTCACCCCTCCACTTT. The encoded protein is CASSLGRGFNSPLHF.

The chain couples TRBV7-8 to TRBJ2-2, with 8 bases identical to TRBD2. V shed 3 bases, J shed 7 bases, and the junction held 4 bases outside the gene matches. Germline V gene lookup returns CDR1 SGHVS and CDR2 FQNEAQ. This CDR3 has 14 residues. The CDR3 DNA reads as TGTGCCAGCAGCTTGGTAGCGGGGAACGGGGAGCTGTTTTTT. Its protein is CASSLVAGNGELFF.

The chain joins TRBV15 to TRBJ1-5; 8 bases map to TRBD1. The CDR3 covers 16 residues. Germline lookup yields CDR1 LNHNV and CDR2 YYDKDF (reference sequence). V lost 3 bases and J lost 0; bases outside the gene matches: 4. The DNA for the CDR3 is TGTGCCACCAGCAGGGCGGACAGGGTTAGCAATCAGCCCCAGCATTTT. It yields the protein CATSRADRVSNQPQHF.